Sequencing of this TCR beta chain was carried out in a study of T cells after posttransplantation cyclophosphamide. Comments on this clone: As yet, its antigen is unknown.

Using immunoSEQ multiplex PCR, the repertoire was profiled, and TCRdb retains in-frame clones only, with some absent. The repertoire holds about 22,000 clones, 73% seen once, with about 0.7% in the top ten. Germline V gives CDR1 SGHDN, CDR2 FVKESK. This CDR3 is 13 amino acids long. The V and J ends lost 4 bases and 3 bases respectively, with 8 bases between them. Overall study results and limits: Tissue-infiltrating T cells from skin or gut overlapped little with blood T cells. Later post-transplant blood repertoires were often dominated by donor CD8+ memory clones. TRB clonality was highly associated with recipient CMV seropositivity and reactivation.

The related graft donor's blood sample was taken on the day of bone marrow donation. This TCR derives from a woman aged 60-70 years in good health, CMV-negative, and a related stem cell transplant donor. The material sequenced was memory CD4+ T cells sorted from PBMCs. This chain connects TRBV14 to TRBJ2-3; no clear D gene. The CDR3 loop reads CASSPFMTDTQYF. As DNA, the CDR3 is TGTGCCAGCAGCCCCTTTATGACAGATACGCAGTATTTT.